This TCR beta chain was obtained from a study of ipilimumab plus nivolumab after autologous stem cell transplantation listed by TCRdb under 2021. Some background on the complete study: The median number of doses that trial patients received was roughly 5 for ipilimumab and about 8 for nivolumab. Patients in the trial were undergoing autologous transplant and had high-risk diffuse large B cell lymphoma, mature T cell lymphoma, or multiple myeloma. Fewer than 40 patients made up the trial's intent-to-treat population. Primary refractory and relapsed disease were included in the DLBCL cohort, with 18-month progression-free survival of approximately 83% and 30%, respectively.

Relative to germline, V is 4 bases shorter and J is 6 bases shorter, with 10 bases between their ends. CDR1 and CDR2 are read off the germline V gene (reference sequence) as GTSNPN and SVGIG. The CDR3 sequence holds 13 residues, the cysteine and phenylalanine included. CDR3 DNA is the only sequence kept; it has 39 bases, read in frame from the first base. Ipilimumab was given at 1 mg/kg intravenously on day 1 of selected weeks, and checkpoint therapy started 14 to 28 days after autologous transplant. Patients received nivolumab at 3 mg/kg intravenously on day 1 of weeks 1, 4, 7, 10, and every two weeks through week 26. This was a Phase Ib clinical trial that tested ipilimumab plus nivolumab, given as combined checkpoint inhibition, for consolidation following autologous stem cell transplantation. The research as a whole found: The authors concluded that, as post-transplant consolidation, combined checkpoint inhibition appeared tolerable. Per the authors, a biologic rationale for further study of the post-transplant checkpoint inhibition approach was offered by T cell receptor repertoire, regulatory T cell phenotype and gut microbiota profiles.

The library was produced with the immunoSEQ multiplex PCR assay. The table comes from immuneACCESS by way of TCRdb, which keeps in-frame sequences with V and J called. Part of the clones is missing from these tables; in studies checked, under half for an unresolved V gene and the rest for unknown reasons. Counted in this sample were around 17,000 clones; about 72% of them appeared once. The top ten hold around 20% of the sample. Details on this clone: Its recognized antigen is unknown. No much larger clone is present one base from it, and per-base qualities are unavailable.

The receptor's source is a male donor with diffuse large B-cell lymphoma. The rearranged segments are TRBV30 and TRBJ1-6, with TRBD1 tentatively as D gene (6 bases match). The sequencing used PBMCs, collected in a trial of ipilimumab plus nivolumab as post-transplant consolidation. The DNA is as follows: TGTGCCTGGAATGTCAGGGGTAATTCACCCCTCCACTTT. Its translation reads: CAWNVRGNSPLHF.